Sequencing of this T cell receptor beta chain was carried out in a study of control samples from healthy donors and cancer patients (dated by TCRdb to 2020 to 2022). About this clone: Its antigen has not been determined. No base qualities exist here, and no much larger clone lies one base off it.

From the germline V gene, CDR1 is SGHTA and CDR2 is FQGTGA. V is clipped by 6 bases and J by 4 bases, and the sequence between their germline boundaries is 10 bases long. The CDR3 spans 13 residues, from the cysteine through the phenylalanine. Left in the record is the CDR3 DNA by itself, 39 bases read in frame from the first base. Library prep was done by the immunoSEQ multiplex PCR assay. TCRdb holds this immuneACCESS table with in-frame rearrangements only. Some clones are missing; in checked studies, unresolved V genes explain under half, and the rest has no known cause. The sample profile shows approximately 28,000 clones; roughly nine tenths of them were found once. The top ten clones comprise over 9.5% of the sample.

The chain joins TRBV7-3 to TRBJ1-5; no D gene is confidently identified. Sequenced material: PBMCs. This sequence was found in a man aged 50 to 59 with lung cancer. The CDR3 region has the sequence CASSLGPNQPQHF. The DNA sequence reads TGTGCCAGCAGTTTAGGACCAAATCAGCCCCAGCATTTT.